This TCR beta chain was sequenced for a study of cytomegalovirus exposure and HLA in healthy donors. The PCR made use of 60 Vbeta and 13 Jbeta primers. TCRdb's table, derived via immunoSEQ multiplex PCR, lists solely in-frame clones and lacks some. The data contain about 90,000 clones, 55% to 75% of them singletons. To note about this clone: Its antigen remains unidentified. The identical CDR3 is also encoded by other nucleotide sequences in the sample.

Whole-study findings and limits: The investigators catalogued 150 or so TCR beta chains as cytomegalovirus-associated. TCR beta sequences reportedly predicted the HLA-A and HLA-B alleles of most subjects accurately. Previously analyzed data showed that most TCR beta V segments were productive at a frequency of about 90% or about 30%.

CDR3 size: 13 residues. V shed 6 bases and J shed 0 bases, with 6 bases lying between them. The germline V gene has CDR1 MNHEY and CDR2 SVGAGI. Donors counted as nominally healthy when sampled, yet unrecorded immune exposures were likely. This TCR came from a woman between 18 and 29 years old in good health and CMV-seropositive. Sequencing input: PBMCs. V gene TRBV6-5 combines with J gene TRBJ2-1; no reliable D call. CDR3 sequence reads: CASSSGSYNEQFF. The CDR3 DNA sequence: TGTGCCAGCAGCTCGGGCTCCTACAATGAGCAGTTCTTC.